This T cell receptor (beta chain) was sequenced for a study of STAT3 mutations in large granular lymphocyte leukemia. About the study: Over half of T-LGLL patients had one or more immunosuppressive regimens. Points from the study as a whole: Every T-cell large granular lymphocyte leukemia patient had at least one immunodominant TCR beta clonotype.

Concerning this clone itself: The antigen is unknown.

Germline assignment: CDR1 SGHRS and CDR2 YFSETQ. CDR3 length: 15 residues. V dropped 0 bases and J dropped 4; count of bases not matched to a gene: 4. Around 41,000 productive templates were obtained per sample on average. Here immunoSEQ multiplex PCR was the method, and the copy in TCRdb shows in-frame clones only, minus some. The profile shows about 1,500 clones, 72% of them singletons. The source of this sequence is a man aged 50 to 60 with T-cell large granular lymphocyte leukemia. Some clones in this sample may be carry-over from other donors' samples. The chain combines TRBV5-1 with TRBJ1-5, with 7 bases that match TRBD1. Sample: peripheral blood mononuclear cells. The CDR3 is CASSLEGGGNQPQHF. As DNA, the CDR3 is TGCGCCAGCAGCTTGGAAGGGGGCGGGAATCAGCCCCAGCATTTT.